A single sample is the source of the 13 T cell receptor beta chains below, sequenced in a study of vaccination and CD4 T cells after COVID-19. Treatment denoted: roughly nine-day PBMC culture with coronavirus spike peptide pools or control peptides (ViraFEST assay). According to the study, CD4+ T cells from the unexposed donor were gathered ahead of the COVID-19 pandemic (2011-2018). Their cognate antigens are unknown. Sequence data for DNA of cultured CD4+ T cells were generated by the Oncomine TCR Beta short-read assay. TCRdb ran MiXCR on the PCR reads and lists one entry per CDR3 protein. The top ten hold about 14% of the sample, which has roughly 6,800 distinct CDR3 sequences, more than 35% seen once. Specimen: CD4+ T cells from blood, cultured in vitro. Source of these receptors: a human donor in good health.

The chain links TRBV6-5 to TRBJ1-1; D is ambiguous. Germline V lookup: CDR1 MNHEY, CDR2 SVGAGI. V lost 0 bases, J lost 4 bases, and 12 bases lay in between. The CDR3 totals 15 residues. The CDR3 DNA is TGTGCCAGCAGTTACTCATGGAAGGGTCGCACTGAAGCTTTCTTT. Translating it yields CASSYSWKGRTEAFF.

Only a few counts were recorded for this clonotype. This sequence joins TRBV20-1 and TRBJ2-5; D is undetermined. The V gene's germline CDR1 is DFQATT and CDR2 SNEGSKA (reference sequence). The CDR3 contains 11 residues. V was clipped by 3 bases and J by 2 bases, with 4 bases between them. The CDR3 region has the DNA TGCAGTGCTAGCCTTCAAGAGACCCAGTACTTC. The encoded protein is CSASLQETQYF.

The V gene is TRBV6-5, the J gene TRBJ1-1; no firm D call. The CDR3 covers 12 residues. The germline V gene has CDR1 MNHEY and CDR2 SVGAGI. With 4 bases removed from V and 11 bases from J, the gap between germline ends came to 14 bases. CDR3 protein: CASSSIKGRAFF. The CDR3 nucleotides read TGTGCCAGCAGTTCAATAAAAGGGCGTGCTTTCTTT.

The chain recombines TRBV6-5 with TRBJ1-2; the D gene is possibly TRBD1 (6 bases). CDR3 size: 17 residues. V gave up 3 bases and J gave up 0 bases, with 17 bases separating them. CDR1 is MNHEY, CDR2 SVGAGI, per germline. The CDR3 sequence: CASSYQTGSLSNYGYTF. DNA of the CDR3: TGTGCCAGCAGTTATCAGACAGGCTCCCTTTCTAACTATGGCTACACCTTC.

V is TRBV6-5 and J is TRBJ1-2; D might be TRBD1 (6 bases). V lost 0 bases and J 8 bases, leaving 19 bases between the germline ends. Germline V gives CDR1 MNHEY, CDR2 SVGAGI. This CDR3 is built from 16 residues. CDR3 sequence reads: CASSYSAGTPGGGYTF. CDR3 DNA sequence: TGTGCCAGCAGTTACTCTGCCGGGACACCCGGAGGAGGCTACACCTTC.

The chain has TRBV27 and TRBJ2-7; possibly TRBD1 or TRBD2 for D (5 bases each). This CDR3 has 13 amino acids. Germline CDR1 and CDR2: MNHEY and SMNVEV (reference sequence). With 5 bases removed from V and 5 bases from J, the gap between germline ends came to 13 bases. CDR3 sequence reads: CASSPWDVHEQYF. The CDR3 DNA reads as TGTGCCAGCAGTCCCTGGGACGTCCACGAGCAGTACTTC.

This clonotype was detected a few times. J is TRBJ1-6 and V is TRBV10-3; D not resolved. This CDR3 contains 13 residues. CDR1 is ENHRY and CDR2 is SYGVKD in the germline V gene. V was cut by 2 bases and J by 9 bases, with 8 bases left in between. CDR3 amino acids: CAISEGVSSPLHF. CDR3 in DNA: TGTGCCATCAGTGAGGGAGTAAGTTCACCCCTCCACTTT.

The rearrangement uses TRBV11-2 and TRBJ1-2, with D possibly being TRBD1 (6 bases). The CDR3 is made up of 13 amino acids. Trimming cost V 5 bases and J 8 bases, with 15 bases left between them. Germline CDR1 is SGHAT and CDR2 is FQNNGV. CDR3 loop: CASSPGGGEGYTF. In DNA, the CDR3 is TGTGCCAGCAGCCCTGGAGGGGGGGAAGGCTACACCTTC.

In DNA form, the CDR3 reads TGTGCCAGCAGTTACGCTGAGACGCAGCCCCAGCATTTT. This translates into CASSYAETQPQHF. The chain joins TRBV6-5 to TRBJ1-5, with D hard to call. This CDR3 is 13 amino acids long. The ends were cut back, 2 bases at V and 7 bases at J, with 9 bases in the middle. The germline CDR1 and CDR2 sequences are MNHEY and SVGAGI.

The chain is built from TRBV7-3 and TRBJ2-5; D is possibly TRBD2 (7 bases). The length of the CDR3 is 13 residues. Germline V gene lookup returns CDR1 SGHTA and CDR2 FQGTGA. The germline V and J ends were trimmed by 8 bases and 1 base, with 11 bases remaining between them. The CDR3 nucleotides read TGTGCCAGCTCGGGGGGCCCCCAAGAGACCCAGTACTTC. Protein product: CASSGGPQETQYF.

This clonotype was seen just once. The chain combines TRBV6-5 with TRBJ2-2; the D is unclear. CDR1 is MNHEY and CDR2 is SVGAGI in the germline V gene. The germline V and J ends were trimmed by 2 bases and 6 bases, with 10 bases remaining between them. The CDR3 totals 14 residues. The CDR3 here is CASSYVRSSGELFF. The CDR3 DNA reads TGTGCCAGCAGTTACGTCCGTTCCTCCGGGGAGCTGTTTTTT.

The V call is TRBV6-1, the J call TRBJ2-3, with TRBD1 matching 7 bases. CDR1 is MNHNS and CDR2 is SASEGT in the germline V gene. With 3 bases clipped from V and 2 bases from J, the junction kept 5 bases outside the gene matches. The CDR3 sequence is 15 residues long. The CDR3 loop is CASSDYRGHTDTQYF. Written as DNA, the CDR3 is TGTGCCAGCAGTGATTACAGGGGACACACAGATACGCAGTATTTT.

This clonotype was seen a few times. The chain carries TRBV7-2 and TRBJ2-5; D is undetermined. CDR3 length: 14 amino acids. Looked up from germline, CDR1 is SGHTA and CDR2 is FQGNSA. V shed 5 bases and J shed 1 base, with 11 bases lying between them. CDR3 in amino acids: CASSRPGSQETQYF. CDR3 sequence (DNA): TGTGCCAGCAGCCGCCCCGGATCCCAAGAGACCCAGTACTTC.